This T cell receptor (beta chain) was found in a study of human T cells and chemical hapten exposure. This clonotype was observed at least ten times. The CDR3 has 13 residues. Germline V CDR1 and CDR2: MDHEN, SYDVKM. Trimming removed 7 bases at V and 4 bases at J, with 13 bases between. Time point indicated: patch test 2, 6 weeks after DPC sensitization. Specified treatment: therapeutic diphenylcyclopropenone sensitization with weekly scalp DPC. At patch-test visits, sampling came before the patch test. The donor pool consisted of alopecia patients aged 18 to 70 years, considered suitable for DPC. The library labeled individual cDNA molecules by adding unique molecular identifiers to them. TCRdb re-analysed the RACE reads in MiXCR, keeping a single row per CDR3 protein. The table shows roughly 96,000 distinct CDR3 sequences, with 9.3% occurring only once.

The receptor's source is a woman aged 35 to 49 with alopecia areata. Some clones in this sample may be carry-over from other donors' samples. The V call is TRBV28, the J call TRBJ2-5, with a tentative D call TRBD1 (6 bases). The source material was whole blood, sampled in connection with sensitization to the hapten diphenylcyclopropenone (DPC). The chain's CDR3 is CASIPGDTETQYF. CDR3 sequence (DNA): TGTGCCAGCATCCCCGGGGACACAGAGACCCAGTACTTC.